The 27 T cell receptor beta chains in this list originate from one sample, sequenced in a study of blood T cell repertoires in COVID-19. Clones were read by immunoSEQ multiplex PCR, and TCRdb kept only the in-frame ones, dropping some. The table has under 450,000 clones, approximately 84% seen once. The source material was PBMCs or T cells enriched from blood (not recorded which). Receptors originate from a woman aged 30 to 39 who had recovered from COVID-19.

V is TRBV24-1 and J is TRBJ1-2; D is uncertain. V shed 3 bases and J shed 7 bases, with 5 bases lying between them. CDR3 length: 11 residues. Germline-derived CDR1 and CDR2 are KGHDR and SFDVKD. The CDR3 spells CATSDGGGYTF. The CDR3 DNA reads TGTGCCACCAGTGATGGAGGTGGCTACACCTTC.

The rearrangement joins TRBV4-1 to TRBJ1-3; D is uncertain. CDR3 length equals 15 residues. V shed 1 base and J shed 0 bases, with 7 bases lying between them. From germline, CDR1 is MGHRA and CDR2 YSYEKL. Here the CDR3 DNA reads TGCGCCAGCAGCCAAGGAGGGTTCTCTGGAAACACCATATATTTT. Amino acids: CASSQGGFSGNTIYF.

This sequence joins TRBV7-9 and TRBJ1-1; no definite D call. Germline V gives CDR1 SEHNR, CDR2 FQNEAQ (reference sequence). Trimming shortened V by 5 bases and J by 5 bases, and 6 bases separated the two germline ends. There are 11 residues in the CDR3. CDR3 in DNA: TGTGCCAGCAGCAGACAAACTGAAGCTTTCTTT. This translates into CASSRQTEAFF.

The V gene is TRBV27, the J gene TRBJ1-1; the match to TRBD1 covers 11 bases. With V trimmed by 1 base and J by 3 bases, 13 bases remained unmatched. Germline V gives CDR1 MNHEY, CDR2 SMNVEV (reference sequence). This CDR3 has 19 residues. DNA for the CDR3: TGTGCCAGCAGTTTATACCCCAGGACAGGGGGCGCCTCACACACTGAAGCTTTCTTT. As protein: CASSLYPRTGGASHTEAFF.

This chain connects TRBV3-1 (or the pseudogene TRBV3-2) to TRBJ1-2; D not certain. V dropped 4 bases and J dropped 4 bases, with 19 bases sitting between them. The CDR3 spans 16 residues. CDR1 is LGHDT, CDR2 YNNKEL, per germline (reference sequence). The CDR3: CASSPYVGQVAYGYTF. As DNA, the CDR3 is TGTGCCAGCAGCCCCTACGTTGGGCAGGTCGCCTATGGCTACACCTTC.

The chain combines TRBV9 with TRBJ2-7, with 7 bases that match TRBD1. V dropped 4 bases and J dropped 3; count of bases not matched to a gene: 4. Germline V gene lookup returns CDR1 SGDLS and CDR2 YYNGEE. CDR3 size: 13 residues. The CDR3 sequence: CASSPGDSYEQYF. In DNA form, the CDR3 reads TGTGCCAGCAGCCCAGGGGACAGCTACGAGCAGTACTTC.

This chain uses TRBV12-3 or TRBV12-4 with TRBJ1-3; D gene unclear. This CDR3 spans 13 amino acids. The germline V and J ends were trimmed by 3 bases and 4 bases, with 7 bases remaining between them. The CDR3, as DNA: TGTGCCAGCAGTTTTTTTCAAGGAAACACCATATATTTT. Translation gives CASSFFQGNTIYF.

V usage is TRBV27 and J usage is TRBJ2-5; the D is unclear. From germline, CDR1 is MNHEY and CDR2 SMNVEV (reference sequence). V was cut by 10 bases and J by 1 base, with 19 bases left in between. This CDR3 spans 15 amino acids. The CDR3 DNA is TGTGCCACTAAGTCTCTGTCCAACTTCCAAGAGACCCAGTACTTC. Residues: CATKSLSNFQETQYF.

The chain recombines TRBV7-8 with TRBJ2-3, with TRBD2 identical over 7 bases. V trimming: 5 bases; J trimming: 7 bases; junction bases outside the gene matches: 3. CDR1 SGHVS and CDR2 FQNEAQ come from the germline V gene. This CDR3 region has 12 residues. CDR3 sequence reads: CASSLSGNTQYF. In DNA, the CDR3 is TGTGCCAGCAGCCTGAGCGGGAATACGCAGTATTTT.

The rearrangement links TRBV2 to TRBJ2-7; D gene uncertain. Trimming cost V 1 base and J 9 bases, with 10 bases left between them. The CDR3 totals 12 residues. Per germline, CDR1 SNHLY and CDR2 FYNNEI. This CDR3 is CASSEVSPGQYF. CDR3 DNA: TGTGCCAGCAGTGAAGTTAGTCCAGGGCAGTACTTC.

The V gene is TRBV5-8, the J gene TRBJ2-3; the D gene is possibly TRBD1 (6 bases). V shed 0 bases and J shed 12 bases, with 11 bases lying between them. Germline CDR1 and CDR2: SGHTS and YDEGEE. CDR3 length: 12 amino acids. The CDR3 is CASSLGQVNQYF. Here the CDR3 DNA reads TGTGCCAGCAGCTTGGGACAGGTGAATCAGTATTTT.

The J gene is TRBJ1-5, the V gene TRBV10-3, with no clear D. CDR3 length: 15 residues. CDR1 and CDR2 (germline): ENHRY, SYGVKD. V gave up 0 bases and J gave up 0 bases, with 6 bases separating them. The CDR3 region has the DNA TGTGCCATCAGTGAGTCTCCAGGTAGCAATCAGCCCCAGCATTTT. Translation gives CAISESPGSNQPQHF.

The chain has TRBV20-1 and TRBJ2-7; 9 bases are a match to TRBD2. V lost 3 bases to trimming and J lost 5 bases; unmatched junction nucleotides: 8. The germline V gene has CDR1 DFQATT and CDR2 SNEGSKA (reference sequence). CDR3 length: 14 residues. As DNA, the CDR3 is TGCAGTGCTAGTAAGGCGGGAGGGTCCAACGAGCAGTACTTC. Translating gives CSASKAGGSNEQYF.

The rearrangement links TRBV5-1 to TRBJ2-1, with D perhaps TRBD2 (6 bases). This CDR3 region has 16 residues. Trimming took 4 bases from V and 2 from J, leaving 16 bases between them. Germline assignment: CDR1 SGHRS and CDR2 YFSETQ. The DNA of the CDR3 is TGCGCCAGCAGCCCGAGGGTCAGGACTACCTACAATGAGCAGTTCTTC. Translating it yields CASSPRVRTTYNEQFF.

In its sample, this clone was seen a few times. This chain uses TRBV11-3 with TRBJ2-5; 9 bases fit TRBD2. This CDR3 contains 16 residues. After removal of 5 bases from V and 4 bases from J, the junction contained 11 bases not matched to a gene. Germline V CDR1 and CDR2: SGHNT, YENEEA. This CDR3 reads CASSPNRGGAGETQYF. The CDR3 coding sequence is TGTGCCAGCAGCCCTAACCGCGGGGGGGCAGGAGAGACCCAGTACTTC.

The V gene is TRBV14, the J gene TRBJ2-1, with a tentative D call TRBD1 (6 bases). The CDR3 loop spans 12 amino acids. V was shortened by 5 bases and J by 7 bases, with 9 bases between the two germline ends. The germline CDR1 and CDR2 sequences are SGHDN and FVKESK. The CDR3: CASSEQGNEQFF. In nucleotides, the CDR3 is TGTGCCAGCAGCGAACAGGGAAATGAGCAGTTCTTC. Complete variable domain (other parts from reference TRBV14 and TRBJ2-1): EAGVTQFPSHSVIEKGQTVTLRCDPISGHDNLYWYRRVMGKEIKFLLHFVKESKQDESGMPNNRFLAERTGGTYSTLKVQPAELEDSGVYFCASSEQGNEQFFGPGTRLTVL.

The CDR3 coding sequence is TGTGCCAGCAGCCCACAGGGTGGCAATGAGCAGTTCTTC. It yields the protein CASSPQGGNEQFF. This rearrangement joins TRBV7-9 to TRBJ2-1; possibly TRBD1 for D (6 bases). This CDR3 contains 13 residues. CDR1 SEHNR and CDR2 FQNEAQ come from the germline V gene (reference sequence). V gave up 5 bases and J gave up 6 bases, with 11 bases separating them.

This clone showed up just a few times. V and J are TRBV10-3 and TRBJ1-5; 9 bases agree with TRBD1. Germline loops: CDR1 ENHRY, CDR2 SYGVKD. The CDR3 runs to 18 residues. V was pared by 3 bases and J by 0 bases, with 9 bases of the junction left unmatched. In DNA, the CDR3 is TGTGCCATCAGTGATCATAGGGACAGGGATCTTAGCAATCAGCCCCAGCATTTT. This sequence encodes CAISDHRDRDLSNQPQHF.

This sequence joins TRBV6-1 and TRBJ2-7, with 7 bases aligning to TRBD2. The J segment lost 3 bases and the V segment lost 2 bases, leaving 4 bases of the junction unmatched. This CDR3 has 14 residues. Germline CDR1 is MNHNS and CDR2 is SASEGT. In DNA, the CDR3 is TGTGCCAGCAGTGAATGGAGCGGGGTCTACGAGCAGTACTTC. It yields the protein CASSEWSGVYEQYF.

The gene calls are TRBV11-2 and TRBJ1-6; D perhaps matches TRBD1 (5 bases). CDR1 and CDR2 from the germline V gene are SGHAT and FQNNGV. The CDR3 totals 13 residues. V was pared by 1 base and J by 8 bases, with 6 bases between. CDR3 region: CASSLGTYSPLHF. CDR3 coding DNA: TGTGCCAGCAGCTTAGGGACATATTCACCCCTCCACTTT.

V is TRBV11-3 and J is TRBJ2-1; possibly TRBD1 for D (6 bases). The CDR3 totals 13 residues. V dropped 6 bases and J dropped 13 bases, with 19 bases sitting between them. The germline gives CDR1 SGHNT, CDR2 YENEEA. CDR3 nucleotide sequence: TGTGCCAGCAGTCCCCGACAGGAGGAGAGACAGTTCTTC. Translation gives CASSPRQEERQFF. Full variable domain (outside the CDR3, taken from reference TRBV11-3 and TRBJ2-1): EAGVVQSPRYKIIEKKQPVAFWCNPISGHNTLYWYLQNLGQGPELLIRYENEEAVDDSQLPKDRFSAERLKGVDSTLKIQPAELGDSAVYLCASSPRQEERQFFGPGTRLTVL.

The chain combines TRBV28 with TRBJ1-2; possible D gene TRBD1, 5 bases. With 2 bases removed from V and 2 bases from J, the gap between germline ends came to 15 bases. Germline V lookup: CDR1 MDHEN, CDR2 SYDVKM. The CDR3 consists of 16 residues. The CDR3 is CASSLGGGNWNYGYTF. As DNA, the CDR3 is TGTGCCAGCAGTTTAGGGGGGGGTAACTGGAACTATGGCTACACCTTC.

The rearrangement links TRBV29-1 to TRBJ2-7; TRBD1 might be the D (6 bases). Trimming left V 8 bases short and J 2 bases short, with 16 bases between. Germline V gives CDR1 SQVTM, CDR2 ANQGSEA. CDR3 size: 13 residues. CDR3 residues: CSFGTGNPYEQYF. In nucleotides, the CDR3 is TGCAGCTTCGGAACAGGGAATCCCTACGAGCAGTACTTC.

The rearrangement links TRBV6-2 or TRBV6-3 to TRBJ2-7, with TRBD2 matching over 11 bases. Germline V gene sequence: CDR1 MNHEY, CDR2 SVGEGT. The CDR3 length is 15 residues. V was pared by 5 bases and J by 6 bases, with 9 bases of the junction left unmatched. CDR3 nucleotide sequence: TGTGCCAGCAGTCCACATAGCGGGAGGGCCTTCGAGCAGTACTTC. Protein product: CASSPHSGRAFEQYF.

The chain has TRBV28 and TRBJ2-7; TRBD2 aligns across 10 bases. Germline V CDR1 and CDR2: MDHEN, SYDVKM. The CDR3 is 15 amino acids. Trimming cost V 4 bases and J 0 bases; bases outside gene matches: 3. CDR3 sequence (DNA): TGTGCCAGCAGTTCGTTAGCGGGAGGCTCCTACGAGCAGTACTTC. This sequence encodes CASSSLAGGSYEQYF.

This chain links TRBV27 with TRBJ1-3; TRBD1 matches at 11 bases. CDR3 size: 14 residues. With 7 bases clipped from V and 6 bases from J, the junction kept 5 bases outside the gene matches. CDR1 is MNHEY and CDR2 is SMNVEV in the germline V gene (reference sequence). This CDR3 reads CASKAGQGVNTIYF. Here the CDR3 DNA reads TGTGCCAGCAAGGCGGGACAGGGGGTAAACACCATATATTTT.

The chain couples TRBV10-3 to TRBJ1-5; no clear D gene. Trimming removed 4 bases from V and 0 bases from J, with 7 bases in between. This CDR3 spans 14 amino acids. Germline CDR1 and CDR2: ENHRY and SYGVKD. For the CDR3, the DNA is TGTGCCATCAGTGTTGACAATAGCAATCAGCCCCAGCATTTT. It yields the protein CAISVDNSNQPQHF.